A single sample is the source of the 28 T cell receptor beta chains below, sequenced in a study of blood T cell repertoires in COVID-19. Using immunoSEQ multiplex PCR, the repertoire was profiled, and TCRdb retains in-frame clones only, with some absent. Among 130,000 or so clones listed, 70% to 80% were seen once. The specimen sequenced was peripheral blood. The receptor source for this set is a woman in her sixties or seventies with COVID-19, enrolled during active disease.

The CDR3 bases are TGTGCCAGCAGTTTTTTCGCAGGGATGAGCACTGAAGCTTTCTTT. This sequence encodes CASSFFAGMSTEAFF. This chain uses TRBV27 with TRBJ1-1; perhaps TRBD1 as D (5 bases). Trimming cost V 3 bases and J 4 bases, with 15 bases left between them. The germline CDR1 and CDR2 sequences are MNHEY and SMNVEV (reference sequence). This CDR3 spans 15 amino acids.

The chain has TRBV5-1 and TRBJ1-6; 9 bases fit TRBD1. V lost 0 bases, J lost 6 bases, and 4 bases stayed unmatched. The V gene's germline CDR1 is SGHRS and CDR2 YFSETQ. CDR3 length: 16 amino acids. CDR3 protein: CASSLEQGAPNSPLHF. In nucleotides, the CDR3 is TGCGCCAGCAGCTTGGAACAGGGGGCTCCTAATTCACCCCTCCACTTT. Full variable domain (outside the CDR3, taken from reference TRBV5-1 and TRBJ1-6): KAGVTQTPRYLIKTRGQQVTLSCSPISGHRSVSWYQQTPGQGLQFLFEYFSETQRNKGNFPGRFSGRQFSNSRSEMNVSTLELGDSALYLCASSLEQGAPNSPLHFGNGTRLTVT.

The chain recombines TRBV24-1 with TRBJ2-7; a possible D gene is TRBD1 (5 bases). This CDR3 contains 16 residues. V was trimmed by 3 bases and J by 2 bases, leaving 16 bases between them. Germline assignment: CDR1 KGHDR and CDR2 SFDVKD. DNA of the CDR3: TGTGCCACCAGTGATCCCCGGGCAGGGTCCCCCTACGAGCAGTACTTC. It specifies CATSDPRAGSPYEQYF.

The chain links TRBV3-1 (or the pseudogene TRBV3-2) to TRBJ2-2; D is unclear. The CDR3 length is 13 residues. CDR1 LGHDT and CDR2 YNNKEL come from the germline V gene (reference sequence). V was clipped by 1 base and J by 6 bases, with 6 bases between them. The CDR3 nucleotides are TGTGCCAGCAGCCAAGTTGTAGCCGGGGAGCTGTTTTTT. It yields the protein CASSQVVAGELFF.

There are a few counts of this clone. V usage is TRBV7-2 and J usage is TRBJ1-2; the match to TRBD1 covers 7 bases. The CDR3 totals 14 residues. J was trimmed by 8 bases and V by 5 bases; bases with no gene match: 11. The V gene's germline CDR1 is SGHTA and CDR2 FQGNSA. The CDR3 region is CASSDRQGAWGYTF. For the CDR3, the DNA is TGTGCCAGCAGCGACCGACAGGGAGCTTGGGGCTACACCTTC.

The chain has TRBV5-1 and TRBJ1-1; 8 bases are shared with TRBD1. CDR3 length: 15 amino acids. V dropped 1 base and J dropped 0; count of bases not matched to a gene: 2. In germline, CDR1 is SGHRS, CDR2 YFSETQ. The chain's CDR3 is CASSLYRGLNTEAFF. CDR3 in DNA: TGCGCCAGCAGCTTGTACAGGGGGTTGAACACTGAAGCTTTCTTT.

This clone has just one count. The gene calls are TRBV7-3 and TRBJ2-1; TRBD1 is a possible D gene (6 bases). The CDR3 runs 13 residues. V gave up 2 bases and J gave up 8 bases, with 10 bases separating them. CDR1 is SGHTA, CDR2 FQGTGA, per germline. CDR3: CASSLVRGDEQFF. The CDR3 DNA is TGTGCCAGCAGCTTAGTCAGGGGCGATGAGCAGTTCTTC.

J is TRBJ2-7 and V is TRBV21-1; the DNA was not compared with TRBD1, the D call given in the table. TRBV21-1 is a pseudogene. This CDR3 spans 14 amino acids. DNA for the CDR3: TGTGCCAGCAGCAAAGGGGGCCCCAAATACGAGCAGTACTTC. Its translation: CASSKGGPKYEQYF.

Ten or more counts support this clone. V gene TRBV10-3 combines with J gene TRBJ1-2, with D tentatively TRBD1 (5 bases). V lost 6 bases and J lost 3, with 8 bases in between. CDR1 and CDR2 (germline): ENHRY, SYGVKD. This CDR3 has 12 residues. The CDR3 coding sequence is TGTGCCATCAGCGAACAGGACTATGGCTACACCTTC. Translated, it gives CAISEQDYGYTF.

The chain links TRBV5-1 to TRBJ1-3; D might be TRBD1 (6 bases). Germline lookup yields CDR1 SGHRS and CDR2 YFSETQ. The V end was cut by 3 bases, the J end by 0 bases, with 22 bases between. The CDR3 is 19 residues long. The CDR3 sequence: CASSSPDDRSFDSGNTIYF. CDR3 nucleotide sequence: TGCGCCAGCAGCTCCCCAGACGACAGGTCCTTTGACTCTGGAAACACCATATATTTT.

The CDR3 DNA is TGTGCCAGCAGTCGACAGGTCGTGAACACTGAAGCTTTCTTT. This gives the protein CASSRQVVNTEAFF. The gene calls are TRBV6-5 and TRBJ1-1, with D maybe TRBD1 (6 bases). Between the trimmed V and J ends, which lost 5 bases and 0 bases, there was a span of 10 bases. CDR3 length: 14 amino acids. CDR1 is MNHEY, CDR2 SVGAGI, per germline.

This clone was counted a few times. The chain links TRBV5-1 to TRBJ1-6; a possible D gene is TRBD1 (5 bases). The CDR3 is made up of 15 amino acids. V was trimmed by 4 bases and J by 9 bases, leaving 17 bases between them. The germline V gene encodes CDR1 SGHRS and CDR2 YFSETQ. The CDR3 spells CASSQGPGSASPLHF. CDR3 DNA: TGCGCCAGCAGCCAGGGTCCAGGTTCGGCTTCACCCCTCCACTTT. Together with reference TRBV5-1 and TRBJ1-6, the CDR3 gives the full variable domain: KAGVTQTPRYLIKTRGQQVTLSCSPISGHRSVSWYQQTPGQGLQFLFEYFSETQRNKGNFPGRFSGRQFSNSRSEMNVSTLELGDSALYLCASSQGPGSASPLHFGNGTRLTVT.

The V gene is TRBV15, the J gene TRBJ1-1; TRBD1 is a possible D gene (6 bases). V lost 0 bases and J lost 4, with 12 bases in between. Germline V lookup: CDR1 LNHNV, CDR2 YYDKDF (reference sequence). The CDR3 extends over 15 amino acids. The CDR3, as DNA: TGTGCCACCAGCAGAGATCAGGGGCGAAGCACTGAAGCTTTCTTT. Amino acids: CATSRDQGRSTEAFF.

J is TRBJ2-5 and V is TRBV3-1 (or the pseudogene TRBV3-2); 11 nucleotides align to TRBD1. The germline V gene has CDR1 LGHDT and CDR2 YNNKEL (reference sequence). V lost 4 bases, J lost 5 bases, and 3 bases stayed unmatched. The CDR3 consists of 14 residues. The CDR3 here is CASSRGQGVETQYF. Here the CDR3 DNA reads TGTGCCAGCAGCCGGGGACAGGGGGTCGAGACCCAGTACTTC.

V gene TRBV7-2 combines with J gene TRBJ2-7; D might be TRBD1 (6 bases). Germline V gene lookup returns CDR1 SGHTA and CDR2 FQGNSA. With 3 bases removed from V and 0 bases from J, the gap between germline ends came to 9 bases. The CDR3 runs to 14 residues. CDR3 amino acids: CASSLGRGSYEQYF. DNA for the CDR3: TGTGCCAGCAGCTTGGGCAGGGGCTCCTACGAGCAGTACTTC.

The chain links TRBV18 to TRBJ2-7, with a possible D match to TRBD1 (5 bases). Germline V CDR1 and CDR2: KGHSH, LQKENI. This CDR3 comprises 13 residues. Trimming shortened V by 3 bases and J by 5 bases, and 11 bases separated the two germline ends. The CDR3 DNA reads TGTGCCAGCTCACCTGGGGCAGTTCACGAGCAGTACTTC. Translated: CASSPGAVHEQYF.

Relative to its sample, this clone is medium-sized. The chain uses TRBV5-1 and TRBJ2-7; TRBD1 matches 8 bases. This CDR3 contains 15 residues. Germline V lookup: CDR1 SGHRS, CDR2 YFSETQ. The V segment lost 3 bases and the J segment 1 base; nucleotides outside the gene matches: 6. CDR3 residues: CASSSTGGTSYEQYF. CDR3 bases: TGCGCCAGCAGCTCTACAGGGGGTACTTCCTACGAGCAGTACTTC.

The CDR3 protein is CASSLEQGAHYNEQFF. CDR3 DNA sequence: TGTGCCAGCAGCTTAGAACAGGGGGCTCATTACAATGAGCAGTTCTTC. The chain employs TRBV7-2 and TRBJ2-1; 9 nucleotides line up with TRBD1. The CDR3 runs 16 residues. The V segment lost 1 base and the J segment 4 bases; nucleotides outside the gene matches: 5. From germline, CDR1 is SGHTA and CDR2 FQGNSA.

The chain is built from TRBV28 and TRBJ2-7; D is possibly TRBD1 (6 bases). Germline CDR1 is MDHEN and CDR2 is SYDVKM. The V end was cut by 1 base, the J end by 1 base, with 11 bases between. The CDR3 sequence is 15 residues long. In DNA, the CDR3 is TGTGCCAGCAGTTTATCCGGGACAAAATCCTACGAGCAGTACTTC. Translated, it gives CASSLSGTKSYEQYF.

The J gene is TRBJ1-1, the V gene TRBV7-3, with unresolved D. The CDR3 length is 16 residues. V lost 0 bases and J lost 2, with 13 bases in between. CDR1 is SGHTA and CDR2 is FQGTGA in the germline V gene. DNA of the CDR3: TGTGCCAGCAGCTTAACGGCGGTAGGACTTAACACTGAAGCTTTCTTT. Its translation: CASSLTAVGLNTEAFF.

V and J are TRBV28 and TRBJ1-1; 10 bases are a match to TRBD1. V trimming: 10 bases; J trimming: 4 bases; junction bases outside the gene matches: 3. CDR3 length: 12 residues. Germline V CDR1 and CDR2: MDHEN, SYDVKM. The CDR3 DNA sequence: TGTGCCACCGGACAGGGGGGCACTGAAGCTTTCTTT. It specifies CATGQGGTEAFF.

This clone was seen a handful of times. The rearrangement links TRBV11-1 to TRBJ2-7; 11 positions match TRBD1. The CDR3 contains 16 residues. Germline V gene sequence: CDR1 SGHAT, CDR2 FQDESV (reference sequence). V shed 5 bases and J 6 bases; nucleotides not matched to a gene: 12. The CDR3 DNA reads as TGTGCCAGCAGCCGATTCTCTGGGACAGGGGGTTTCGAGCAGTACTTC. Translating it yields CASSRFSGTGGFEQYF.

This clone occurred once. The chain is built from TRBV30 and TRBJ2-6; weak D call: TRBD1 (5 bases). The germline V gene encodes CDR1 GTSNPN and CDR2 SVGIG (reference sequence). With 7 bases removed from V and 0 bases from J, the gap between germline ends came to 13 bases. The CDR3 spans 15 residues. The CDR3: CAFQRGFSGANVLTF. The CDR3 coding sequence is TGTGCCTTTCAAAGGGGATTCTCTGGGGCCAACGTCCTGACTTTC.

The chain joins TRBV11-2 to TRBJ2-7, with D perhaps matching TRBD2 (7 bases). Germline CDR1 reads SGHAT; CDR2 reads FQNNGV. The V gene lost 3 bases and the J gene lost 2 bases, with 11 bases spanning the gap. The CDR3 sequence is 14 residues long. In DNA, the CDR3 is TGTGCCAGCAGCTTGGAGGGGGGGGCCTACGAGCAGTACTTC. Translated: CASSLEGGAYEQYF. The full variable domain, in which reference TRBV11-2 and TRBJ2-7 provide the parts outside the CDR3, is EAGVAQSPRYKIIEKRQSVAFWCNPISGHATLYWYQQILGQGPKLLIQFQNNGVVDDSQLPKDRFSAERLKGVDSTLKIQPAKLEDSAVYLCASSLEGGAYEQYFGPGTRLTVT.

Only a few counts were recorded for this clone. The V and J genes are TRBV7-3 and TRBJ1-1; D is undetermined. The CDR3 is made up of 13 amino acids. Trimming cost V 5 bases and J 1 base, with 8 bases left between them. Germline CDR1 reads SGHTA; CDR2 reads FQGTGA. For the CDR3, the DNA is TGTGCCAGCAGCACGACACGGAACACTGAAGCTTTCTTT. Amino acid sequence: CASSTTRNTEAFF.

The chain uses TRBV5-1 and TRBJ2-3; D call uncertain. CDR3 length: 15 amino acids. V was clipped by 5 bases and J by 2 bases, with 15 bases between them. Germline loops: CDR1 SGHRS, CDR2 YFSETQ. The CDR3 DNA reads TGCGCCAGCAGTTTAGCCCGGGTCTACACAGATACGCAGTATTTT. Amino acid sequence: CASSLARVYTDTQYF.

This rearrangement joins TRBV5-8 to TRBJ1-1; 7 bases align to TRBD1. V was pared by 1 base and J by 1 base, with 4 bases of the junction left unmatched. Germline V gene sequence: CDR1 SGHTS, CDR2 YDEGEE. The CDR3 length is 15 residues. The CDR3 nucleotides read TGTGCCAGCAGCTTGACAGGGGCTTCGAACACTGAAGCTTTCTTT. It encodes CASSLTGASNTEAFF.

The rearrangement links TRBV6-5 to TRBJ2-7; a weak D match, TRBD1 (5 bases). This CDR3 spans 13 amino acids. V gave up 6 bases and J gave up 6 bases, with 15 bases separating them. Germline V gene lookup returns CDR1 MNHEY and CDR2 SVGAGI. CDR3 sequence: CASRPTAGIEQYF. For the CDR3, the DNA is TGTGCCAGCAGGCCCACCGCAGGGATCGAGCAGTACTTC.